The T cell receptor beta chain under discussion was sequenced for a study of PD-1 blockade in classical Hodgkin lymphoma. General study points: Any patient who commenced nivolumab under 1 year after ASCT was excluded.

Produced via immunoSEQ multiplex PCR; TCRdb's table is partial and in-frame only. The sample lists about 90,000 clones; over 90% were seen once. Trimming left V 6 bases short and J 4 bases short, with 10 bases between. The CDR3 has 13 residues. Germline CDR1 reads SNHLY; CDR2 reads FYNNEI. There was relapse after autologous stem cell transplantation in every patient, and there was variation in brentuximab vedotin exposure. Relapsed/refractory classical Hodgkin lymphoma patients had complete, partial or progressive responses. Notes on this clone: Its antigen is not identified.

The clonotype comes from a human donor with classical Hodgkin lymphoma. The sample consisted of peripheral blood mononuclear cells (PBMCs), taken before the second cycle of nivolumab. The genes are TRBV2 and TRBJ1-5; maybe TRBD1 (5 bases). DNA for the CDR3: TGTGCCAGCAGATTCGAGGGGAATCAGCCCCAGCATTTT. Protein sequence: CASRFEGNQPQHF.